The 15 T cell receptor beta chains below were found in one sample sequenced in a study of blood T cell repertoires in COVID-19. Here immunoSEQ multiplex PCR was the method, and the copy in TCRdb shows in-frame clones only, minus some. The data contain some 350,000 clones, 75% to 90% of them seen just once; the ten biggest clones take up around 1%. The sequencing input was PBMCs or T cells enriched from blood (not recorded which). The receptors originated from a man younger than 35 who had recovered from COVID-19.

The chain has TRBV6-6 and TRBJ2-2; 14 nucleotides align to TRBD2. Looked up from germline, CDR1 is MNHNY and CDR2 is SVGAGI (reference sequence). V lost 5 bases and J lost 7; bases outside the gene matches: 3. This CDR3 contains 15 residues. The CDR3 protein is CASSRLAGGRGELFF. The CDR3 bases are TGTGCCAGCAGTCGACTAGCGGGAGGGCGCGGGGAGCTGTTTTTT.

The CDR3 region is CASSFRENGEQYF. DNA of the CDR3: TGTGCCAGCAGTTTCCGAGAGAACGGCGAGCAGTACTTC. V and J are TRBV27 and TRBJ2-7; no reliable D call. The CDR3 contains 13 residues. Germline CDR1 MNHEY, CDR2 SMNVEV (reference sequence). V lost 3 bases, J lost 6 bases, and 12 bases lay in between.

The V gene is TRBV28, the J gene TRBJ2-2; TRBD1 aligns across 9 bases. This CDR3 is 15 amino acids long. V dropped 4 bases and J dropped 4; count of bases not matched to a gene: 4. Germline lookup yields CDR1 MDHEN and CDR2 SYDVKM. The CDR3 spells CASSSGTGRTGELFF. The CDR3 DNA reads as TGTGCCAGCAGTTCCGGGACAGGGCGCACCGGGGAGCTGTTTTTT.

The gene calls are TRBV7-3 and TRBJ2-1, with 9 positions matching TRBD2. The CDR3 is 16 amino acids. V dropped 5 bases and J dropped 2; count of bases not matched to a gene: 7. Germline CDR1 SGHTA, CDR2 FQGTGA. The DNA for the CDR3 is TGTGCCAGCAGCCTAGACTCTAGCGGGGCCTACAATGAGCAGTTCTTC. This gives the protein CASSLDSSGAYNEQFF.

V is TRBV29-1 and J is TRBJ1-1, with D possibly TRBD1 on 5 matching bases. The germline CDR1 and CDR2 sequences are SQVTM and ANQGSEA. CDR3 size: 12 residues. Trimming removed 3 bases from V and 2 bases from J, with 7 bases in between. The CDR3 spells CSVDRVNTEAFF. DNA for the CDR3: TGCAGCGTTGACAGGGTCAACACTGAAGCTTTCTTT.

About this clone itself: This may be a read error, as it is one base from a much larger clone. The chain couples TRBV4-2 to TRBJ1-5; 7 nucleotides line up with TRBD1. Germline V gene sequence: CDR1 LGHNA, CDR2 YNFKEQ. J lost 7 bases, V lost 1 base, and 4 bases had no gene match. The CDR3 is 14 residues long. Here the CDR3 reads CASSQGQGGQPQHF. The CDR3 coding sequence is TGTGCCAGCAGCCAAGGACAGGGAGGACAGCCCCAGCATTTT.

The V gene is TRBV7-2, the J gene TRBJ1-3, with D maybe TRBD1 (5 bases). This CDR3 has 16 residues. Germline values: CDR1 SGHTA, CDR2 FQGNSA. The ends were cut back, 3 bases at V and 3 bases at J, with 15 bases in the middle. Here the CDR3 reads CASSFPSAGVGNTIYF. The DNA of the CDR3 is TGTGCCAGCAGCTTTCCGTCGGCGGGGGTTGGAAACACCATATATTTT.

The J gene is TRBJ2-1, the V gene TRBV6-5; 8 positions agree with TRBD1. V lost 1 base, J lost 5 bases, and 7 bases stayed unmatched. Per germline, CDR1 MNHEY and CDR2 SVGAGI. The CDR3 loop spans 16 amino acids. Here the CDR3 DNA reads TGTGCCAGCAGTTACTATAATGTGGGACAGGACAATGAGCAGTTCTTC. This sequence encodes CASSYYNVGQDNEQFF.

This chain joins TRBV5-8 and TRBJ2-1; 14 positions agree with TRBD2. Unmatched junction bases numbered 5, after V lost 3 bases and J lost 0 bases. The CDR3 runs to 18 residues. From germline, CDR1 is SGHTS and CDR2 YDEGEE. This chain's CDR3 is CASSSGLAGGLSYNEQFF. The CDR3 DNA reads as TGTGCCAGCAGCTCTGGACTAGCGGGGGGACTCTCCTACAATGAGCAGTTCTTC.

V gene TRBV30 combines with J gene TRBJ1-2; TRBD1 matches 10 bases. V shed 0 bases and J 5 bases; nucleotides not matched to a gene: 6. The length of the CDR3 is 15 residues. Per germline, CDR1 GTSNPN and CDR2 SVGIG (reference sequence). The CDR3 bases are TGTGCCTGGAGTGTACGCGGGACAGGGGATTATGGCTACACCTTC. It encodes CAWSVRGTGDYGYTF.

V usage is TRBV11-2 and J usage is TRBJ2-6; D uncertain. V was cut by 8 bases and J by 1 base, with 6 bases left in between. CDR3 length: 13 residues. Germline lookup yields CDR1 SGHAT and CDR2 FQNNGV. The CDR3 DNA reads TGTGCCAGCGGAGCTTCTGGGGCCAACGTCCTGACTTTC. Encoded protein: CASGASGANVLTF.

The chain carries TRBV4-3 and TRBJ2-3; D is undetermined. The CDR3 has 15 amino acids. From germline, CDR1 is LGHNA and CDR2 YSLEER. The germline V and J ends were trimmed by 1 base and 0 bases, with 8 bases remaining between them. CDR3 nucleotide sequence: TGCGCCAGCAGCCAAGTCCAACTTAGCACAGATACGCAGTATTTT. This codes for CASSQVQLSTDTQYF.

V gene TRBV4-2 combines with J gene TRBJ2-7, with 9 positions matching TRBD2. Looked up from germline, CDR1 is LGHNA and CDR2 is YNFKEQ. The CDR3 runs 15 residues. V was pared by 3 bases and J by 1 base, with 4 bases of the junction left unmatched. CDR3 sequence reads: CASSHRLAESYEQYF. Written as DNA, the CDR3 is TGTGCCAGCAGCCATCGACTAGCGGAGTCCTACGAGCAGTACTTC.

The chain uses TRBV11-3 and TRBJ2-1; weak D call: TRBD2 (5 bases). The CDR3 contains 13 residues. Deletions cut 3 bases from V and 2 bases from J, with 5 bases between. Germline loops: CDR1 SGHNT, CDR2 YENEEA. CDR3 in amino acids: CASSLGAYNEQFF. CDR3 sequence (DNA): TGTGCCAGCAGCTTGGGAGCCTACAATGAGCAGTTCTTC.

V and J are TRBV30 and TRBJ2-4; 10 nucleotides agree with TRBD2. CDR3 length: 14 amino acids. Trimming cost V 1 base and J 4 bases; bases outside gene matches: 1. CDR1 and CDR2 (germline): GTSNPN, SVGIG (reference sequence). CDR3 residues: CAWSGTSGKNIQYF. The CDR3 DNA follows: TGTGCCTGGAGTGGGACTAGCGGTAAAAACATTCAGTACTTC.